This TCR beta chain emerged from a study of T-cell memory formation after mild COVID-19. From the 5' RACE reads, TCRdb called clonotypes with MiXCR, one entry per CDR3 protein. The sample lists about 360,000 distinct CDR3 sequences, 10% to 15% occurring once. Germline V gene lookup returns CDR1 LGHNA and CDR2 YSLEER. CDR3 length equals 19 residues. V dropped 1 base and J dropped 3 bases, with 23 bases sitting between them. The TCR sequence derives from a man younger than 35 who had mild COVID-19 (a few samples of this study predate the infection). Cell type and time point are not known. Material: PBMCs or a T cell subset sorted from them (not recorded which). The V call is TRBV4-3, the J call TRBJ2-3; D gene uncertain. CDR3 in amino acids: CASSQGPWLSDTLTDTQYF. In DNA, the CDR3 is TGCGCCAGCAGCCAAGGTCCTTGGTTGTCTGACACACTAACAGATACGCAGTATTTT.